This TCR beta chain was captured in a study of blood T cell repertoires in COVID-19. The study drew participants aged about 18 to 89 years from around 24 US areas. Two consecutive negative NP/OP PCR tests, clearance, or resolved symptoms defined Cohort 3 recovery. As handled by the study authors: By means of reference gene primer amplification, nucleated cell counts were estimated. TCRdb's table, derived via immunoSEQ multiplex PCR, lists solely in-frame clones and lacks some. The V and J calls and clone size are taken from that table; D and trimming were inferred from the DNA. The table records about 330,000 clones, approximately 92% of them present only once. As to this clone: Other nucleotide sequences from this sample produce the same CDR3.

Germline-derived CDR1 and CDR2 are MDHEN and SYDVKM. Deletions cut 2 bases from V and 3 bases from J, with 5 bases between. The CDR3 covers 12 residues. This rearrangement joins TRBV28 to TRBJ2-7, with D perhaps TRBD1 (5 bases). Sequencing was performed on PBMCs or T cells enriched from blood (not recorded which). The clonotype originates from a woman in her 30s who had recovered from COVID-19. CDR3 coding DNA: TGTGCCAGCAGTTTAAGGGGCTACGAGCAGTACTTC. This encodes CASSLRGYEQYF.